The sequence of this T cell receptor (beta chain) was determined in a study of blood T cell repertoires in COVID-19. Across the whole study: From the United States, Italy and Spain came samples of acute and convalescent COVID-19. The cDNA or gDNA used as material had been derived from T cells, B-cell-depleted T cells, or PBMCs.

Original processing methods: Amplified reference gene primers provided the basis for estimating nucleated cell counts. TCRdb's table, derived via immunoSEQ multiplex PCR, lists solely in-frame clones and lacks some. V, J and clone size reflect that table, while D and trimming were determined from the DNA. Of some 150,000 clones listed, around 88% were seen once; the top ten hold 3.6%. Self-reported history from a screening survey and questionnaire set each donor's cohort. CDR1 and CDR2 from the germline V gene are MDHEN and SYDVKM. The CDR3 is 20 amino acids. V was shortened by 0 bases and J by 1 base, with 19 bases between the two germline ends.

The receptor was derived from a woman between 45 and 60 years old in a cohort exposed to, infected with or recovered from COVID-19 (not recorded which). Input material: PBMCs or T cells enriched from blood (not recorded which). The chain uses TRBV28 and TRBJ2-6; D perhaps matches TRBD1 (5 bases). The CDR3 protein is CASSLWPGAADTSGANVLTF. In DNA form, the CDR3 reads TGTGCCAGCAGTTTATGGCCGGGCGCCGCGGACACTTCTGGGGCCAACGTCCTGACTTTC.